This is a list of T cell receptor beta chains from one sample in a study of response to subunit inactivated influenza vaccine. TCRdb re-analysed the RT-PCR reads in MiXCR, keeping a single row per CDR3 protein. Here the sample spans about 160,000 distinct CDR3 sequences, approximately 10% being singletons. The specimen comprised non-naive T cells sorted from PBMCs, sampled roughly 48 days after vaccination. These receptors were obtained from a man aged 45-60 years who received an inactivated influenza vaccine. CDR3s include the opening cysteine and the closing phenylalanine or tryptophan. A D gene is named only where the DNA matches it firmly. A clone size is listed for some rows: how often the clone was seen (once, few, many), or a class if it is expanded.

cdr3_aa cdr3_nt j_call d_call clone_size v_call
CATRPGASYEQYF TGTGCCACCCGTCCAGGGGCCTCCTACGAGCAGTACTTC TRBJ2-7 - many TRBV25-1
CASSLGPTALLYEKLFF TGTGCCAGCAGCTTAGGCCCTACAGCCCTACTCTATGAAAAACTGTTTTTT TRBJ1-4 - few TRBV7-2
CASSLVGATVTEAFF TGCGCCAGCAGCTTGGTAGGTGCGACAGTAACTGAAGCTTTCTTT TRBJ1-1 - few TRBV5-1
CASSETGTGYEQYF TGCGCCAGCAGTGAGACCGGGACAGGCTACGAGCAGTACTTC TRBJ2-7 TRBD1 few TRBV10-1
CASSLRQRSSNQPQHF TGTGCCAGCAGCCTACGACAGAGATCTAGCAATCAGCCCCAGCATTTT TRBJ1-5 - few TRBV7-8
CASSFSNQETQYF TGTGCCAGCAGCTTTTCCAACCAAGAGACCCAGTACTTC TRBJ2-5 - - TRBV7-9
CASRRDRDNSPLHF TGCGCCAGCAGACGGGACAGAGATAATTCACCCCTCCACTTT TRBJ1-6 TRBD1 - TRBV5-1
CASSYRDSNEKLFF TGCGCCAGCAGCTACCGGGACAGTAATGAAAAACTGTTTTTT TRBJ1-4 TRBD1 - TRBV4-1
CASSLFSGYSNQPQHF TGTGCCAGCAGTTTATTTTCGGGGTATAGCAATCAGCCCCAGCATTTT TRBJ1-5 - few TRBV28
CASSSGVSDTQYF TGTGCCAGCAGCTCGGGAGTTTCAGATACGCAGTATTTT TRBJ2-3 - - TRBV7-3
CASRESNTGELFF TGCGCCAGCAGAGAATCGAACACCGGGGAGCTGTTTTTT TRBJ2-2 - - TRBV5-1
CASSQTTGGYGYTF TGCGCCAGCAGCCAAACGACAGGGGGCTATGGCTACACCTTC TRBJ1-2 TRBD1 - TRBV5-1
CASSQDSPSGGTGELFF TGCGCCAGCAGCCAAGATAGTCCTAGCGGGGGCACCGGGGAGCTGTTTTTT TRBJ2-2 TRBD2 few TRBV4-1
CASSIEKWETQYF TGTGCCAGTAGTATAGAGAAGTGGGAGACCCAGTACTTC TRBJ2-5 - few TRBV19
CASSLAGTGFETQYF TGTGCCAGCAGCTTAGCCGGGACAGGTTTTGAGACCCAGTACTTC TRBJ2-5 TRBD1 - TRBV7-2
CASSAGWKANYGYTF TGTGCCAGCAGCGCAGGGTGGAAGGCCAACTATGGCTACACCTTC TRBJ1-2 - - TRBV9
CASSLTATYEQYF TGTGCCAGCAGTTTAACCGCGACCTACGAGCAGTACTTC TRBJ2-7 - many TRBV12-3/TRBV12-4
CASSEKYSGGRGQETQYF TGTGCCAGCAGTGAGAAGTATAGCGGGGGGAGGGGCCAAGAGACCCAGTACTTC TRBJ2-5 TRBD2 few TRBV6-1
CASSPWAYGRTEQYF TGTGCCAGCAGCCCATGGGCCTACGGGCGGACCGAGCAGTACTTC TRBJ2-7 - - TRBV7-2
CSARTGTGGTEAFF TGCAGTGCTAGAACCGGGACAGGGGGCACTGAAGCTTTCTTT TRBJ1-1 TRBD1 - TRBV20-1
CSARRGRSNEKLFF TGCAGTGCTAGACGGGGCAGGAGTAATGAAAAACTGTTTTTT TRBJ1-4 - many TRBV20-1
CASSFWRGYKSEAFF TGTGCCAGCAGTTTTTGGAGGGGTTATAAATCTGAAGCTTTCTTT TRBJ1-1 - - TRBV12-3/TRBV12-4
CAISGGQGRNEQFF TGTGCCATCAGTGGGGGACAGGGACGTAATGAGCAGTTCTTC TRBJ2-1 TRBD1 few TRBV10-3
CASSLDRENIQYF TGTGCCAGCAGCTTGGACAGAGAAAACATTCAGTACTTC TRBJ2-4 - few TRBV7-2